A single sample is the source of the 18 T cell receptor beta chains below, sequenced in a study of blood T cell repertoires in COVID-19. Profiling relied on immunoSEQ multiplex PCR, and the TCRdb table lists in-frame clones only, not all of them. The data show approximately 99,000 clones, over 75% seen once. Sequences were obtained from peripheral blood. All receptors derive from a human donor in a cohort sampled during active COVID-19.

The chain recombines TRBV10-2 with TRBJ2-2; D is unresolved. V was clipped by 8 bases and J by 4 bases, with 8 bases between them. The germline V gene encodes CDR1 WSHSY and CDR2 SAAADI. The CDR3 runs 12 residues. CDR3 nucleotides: TGCGCCAGCCTACGAGGCACCGGGGAGCTGTTTTTT. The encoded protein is CASLRGTGELFF.

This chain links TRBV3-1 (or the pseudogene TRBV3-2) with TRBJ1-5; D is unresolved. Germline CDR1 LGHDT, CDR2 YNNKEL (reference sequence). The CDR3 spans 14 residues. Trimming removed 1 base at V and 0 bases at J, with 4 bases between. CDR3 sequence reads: CASSQANSNQPQHF. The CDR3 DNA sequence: TGTGCCAGCAGCCAAGCTAATAGCAATCAGCCCCAGCATTTT.

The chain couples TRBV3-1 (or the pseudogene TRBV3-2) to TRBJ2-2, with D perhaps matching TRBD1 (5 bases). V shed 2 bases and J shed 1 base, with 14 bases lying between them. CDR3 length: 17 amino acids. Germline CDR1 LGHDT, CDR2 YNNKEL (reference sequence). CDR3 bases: TGTGCCAGCAGCCAAAGAATTAACAGGAGGAACACCGGGGAGCTGTTTTTT. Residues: CASSQRINRRNTGELFF.

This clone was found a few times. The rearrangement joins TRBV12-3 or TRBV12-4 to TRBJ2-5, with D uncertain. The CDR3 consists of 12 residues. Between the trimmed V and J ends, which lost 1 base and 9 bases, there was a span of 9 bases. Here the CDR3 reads CASSLEVAAQYF. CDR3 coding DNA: TGTGCCAGCAGTTTAGAGGTGGCGGCCCAGTACTTC.

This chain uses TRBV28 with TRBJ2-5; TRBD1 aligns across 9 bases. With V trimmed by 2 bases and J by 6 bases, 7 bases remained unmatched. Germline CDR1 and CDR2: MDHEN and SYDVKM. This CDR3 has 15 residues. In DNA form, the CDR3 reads TGTGCCAGCAGTTTAAGAGGGACAGGGCGAAAGACCCAGTACTTC. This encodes CASSLRGTGRKTQYF.

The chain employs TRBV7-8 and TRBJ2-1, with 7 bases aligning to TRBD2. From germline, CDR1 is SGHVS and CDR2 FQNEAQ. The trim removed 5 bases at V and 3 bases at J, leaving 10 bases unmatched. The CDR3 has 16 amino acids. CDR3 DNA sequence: TGTGCCAGCAGCACCCAGGGCGGGAGTAGCTACAATGAGCAGTTCTTC. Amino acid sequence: CASSTQGGSSYNEQFF.

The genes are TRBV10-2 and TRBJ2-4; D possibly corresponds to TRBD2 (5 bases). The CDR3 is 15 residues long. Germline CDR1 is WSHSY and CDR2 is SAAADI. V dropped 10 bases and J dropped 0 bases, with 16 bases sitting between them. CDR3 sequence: CATKEAVTAKNIQYF. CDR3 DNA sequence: TGCGCCACCAAGGAGGCGGTGACAGCCAAAAACATTCAGTACTTC.

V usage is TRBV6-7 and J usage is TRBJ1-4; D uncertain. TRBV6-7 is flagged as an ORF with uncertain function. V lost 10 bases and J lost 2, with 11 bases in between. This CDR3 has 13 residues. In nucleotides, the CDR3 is TGTGCCACCTCCCGGGAGACTAATGAAAAACTGTTTTTT. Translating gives CATSRETNEKLFF.

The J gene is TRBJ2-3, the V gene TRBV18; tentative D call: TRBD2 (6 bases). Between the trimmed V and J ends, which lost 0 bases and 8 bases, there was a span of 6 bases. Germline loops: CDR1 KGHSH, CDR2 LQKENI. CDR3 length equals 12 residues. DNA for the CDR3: TGTGCCAGCTCACCACCGGAGGGTACGCAGTATTTT. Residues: CASSPPEGTQYF.

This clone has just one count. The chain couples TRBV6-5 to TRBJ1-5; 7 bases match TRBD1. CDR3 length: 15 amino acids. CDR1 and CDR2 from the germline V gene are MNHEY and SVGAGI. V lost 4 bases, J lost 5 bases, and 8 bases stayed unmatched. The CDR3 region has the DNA TGTGCCAGCAGTTCGACCGTCACAGGGGATCAGCCCCAGCATTTT. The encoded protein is CASSSTVTGDQPQHF.

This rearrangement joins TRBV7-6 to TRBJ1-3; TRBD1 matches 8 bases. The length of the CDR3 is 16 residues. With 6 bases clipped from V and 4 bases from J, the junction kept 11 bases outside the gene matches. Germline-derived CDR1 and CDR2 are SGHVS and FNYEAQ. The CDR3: CASSLTGASGGNTIYF. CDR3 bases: TGTGCCAGCAGTCTGACAGGGGCAAGTGGCGGAAACACCATATATTTT.

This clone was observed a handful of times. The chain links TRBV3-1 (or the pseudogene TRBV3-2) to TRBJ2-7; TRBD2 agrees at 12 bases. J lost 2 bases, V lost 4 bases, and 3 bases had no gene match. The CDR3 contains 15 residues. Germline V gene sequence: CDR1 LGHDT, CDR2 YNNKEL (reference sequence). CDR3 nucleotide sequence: TGTGCCAGCAGCCCTACTAGCGGGAGGCCCTACGAGCAGTACTTC. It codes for CASSPTSGRPYEQYF.

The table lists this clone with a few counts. Here the CDR3 reads CASSSPPVTLHF. CDR3 in DNA: TGTGCCAGCAGCAGTCCGCCGGTAACCCTCCACTTT. The chain employs TRBV11-2 and TRBJ1-6; the D is unclear. Trimming took 5 bases from V and 14 from J, leaving 13 bases between them. CDR1 and CDR2 from the germline V gene are SGHAT and FQNNGV. The CDR3 runs 12 residues.

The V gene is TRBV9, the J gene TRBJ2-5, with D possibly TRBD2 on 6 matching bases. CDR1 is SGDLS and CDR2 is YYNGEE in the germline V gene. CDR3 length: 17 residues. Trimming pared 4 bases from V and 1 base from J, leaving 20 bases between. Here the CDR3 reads CASSLPPGGDPQETQYF. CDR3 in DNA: TGTGCCAGCAGCCTCCCGCCGGGCGGGGACCCCCAAGAGACCCAGTACTTC.

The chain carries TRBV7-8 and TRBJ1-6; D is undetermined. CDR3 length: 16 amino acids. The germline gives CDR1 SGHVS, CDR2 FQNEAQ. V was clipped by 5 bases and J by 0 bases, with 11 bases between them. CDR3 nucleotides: TGTGCCAGCAGCCCCCGACAAAGCTCCTATAATTCACCCCTCCACTTT. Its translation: CASSPRQSSYNSPLHF.

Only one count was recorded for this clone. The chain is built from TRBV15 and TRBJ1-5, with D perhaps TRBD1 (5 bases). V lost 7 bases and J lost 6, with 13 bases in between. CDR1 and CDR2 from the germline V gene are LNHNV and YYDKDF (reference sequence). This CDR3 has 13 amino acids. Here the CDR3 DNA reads TGTGCCACCAACGGGGGTTGGGGTCAGCCCCAGCATTTT. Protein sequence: CATNGGWGQPQHF.

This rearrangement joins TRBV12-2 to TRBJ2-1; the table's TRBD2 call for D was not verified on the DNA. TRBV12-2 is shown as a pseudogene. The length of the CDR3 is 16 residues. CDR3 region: CARRLGGNCSYNEQFF. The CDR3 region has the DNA TGTGCAAGGAGGCTTGGGGGGAATTGCTCCTACAATGAGCAGTTCTTC.

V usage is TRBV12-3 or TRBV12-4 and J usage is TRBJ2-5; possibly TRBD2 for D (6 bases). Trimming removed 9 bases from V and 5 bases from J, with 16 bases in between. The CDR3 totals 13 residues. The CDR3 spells CASRWDLGETQYF. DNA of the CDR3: TGTGCCAGTAGGTGGGACTTGGGGGAGACCCAGTACTTC.